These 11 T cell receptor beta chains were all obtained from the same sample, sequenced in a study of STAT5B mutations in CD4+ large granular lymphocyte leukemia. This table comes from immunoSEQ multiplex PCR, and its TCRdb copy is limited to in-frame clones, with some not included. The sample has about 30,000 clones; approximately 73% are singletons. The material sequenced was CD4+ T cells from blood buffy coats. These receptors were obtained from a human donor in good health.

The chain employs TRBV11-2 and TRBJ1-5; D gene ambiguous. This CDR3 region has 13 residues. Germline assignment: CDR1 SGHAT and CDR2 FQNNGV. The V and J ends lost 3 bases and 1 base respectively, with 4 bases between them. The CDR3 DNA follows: TGTGCCAGCAGCTTTAACAGCAATCAGCCCCAGCATTTT. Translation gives CASSFNSNQPQHF.

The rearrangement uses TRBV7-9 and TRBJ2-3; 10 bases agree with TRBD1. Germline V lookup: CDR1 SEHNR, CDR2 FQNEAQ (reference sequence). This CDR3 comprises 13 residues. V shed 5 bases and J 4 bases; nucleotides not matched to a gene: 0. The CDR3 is CASSDRGPDTQYF. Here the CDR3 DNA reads TGTGCCAGCAGCGACAGGGGGCCAGATACGCAGTATTTT.

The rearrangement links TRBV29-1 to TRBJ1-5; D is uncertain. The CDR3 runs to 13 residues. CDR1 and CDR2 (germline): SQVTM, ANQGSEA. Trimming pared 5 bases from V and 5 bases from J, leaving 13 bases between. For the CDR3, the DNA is TGCAGCGTTTCCCAGAAGGTGGATCAGCCCCAGCATTTT. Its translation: CSVSQKVDQPQHF.

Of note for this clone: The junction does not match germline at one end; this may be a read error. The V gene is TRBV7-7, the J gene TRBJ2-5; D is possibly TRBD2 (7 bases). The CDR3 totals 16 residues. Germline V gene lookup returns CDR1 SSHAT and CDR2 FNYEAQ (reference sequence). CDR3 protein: CASSLSITGGLKTQYF. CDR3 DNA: TGTGCTAGCAGCTTATCAATTACGGGGGGCCTCAAGACCCAGTACTTC.

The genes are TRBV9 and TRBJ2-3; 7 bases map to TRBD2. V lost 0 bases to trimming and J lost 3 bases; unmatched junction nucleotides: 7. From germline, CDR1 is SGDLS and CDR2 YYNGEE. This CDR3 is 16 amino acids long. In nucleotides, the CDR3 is TGTGCCAGCAGCGTAGGGGCAAGCGGGACTACAGATACGCAGTATTTT. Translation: CASSVGASGTTDTQYF.

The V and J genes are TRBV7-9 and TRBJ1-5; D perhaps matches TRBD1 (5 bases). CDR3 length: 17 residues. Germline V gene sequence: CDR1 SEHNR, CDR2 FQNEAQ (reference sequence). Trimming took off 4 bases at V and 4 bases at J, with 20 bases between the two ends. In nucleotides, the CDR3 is TGTGCCAGCAGCTCCCCGGGCCCCGCCAGGGTTAATCAGCCCCAGCATTTT. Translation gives CASSSPGPARVNQPQHF.

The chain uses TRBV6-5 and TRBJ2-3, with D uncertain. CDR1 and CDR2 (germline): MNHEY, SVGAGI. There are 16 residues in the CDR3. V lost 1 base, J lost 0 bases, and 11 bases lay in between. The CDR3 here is CASSYYSFSSTDTQYF. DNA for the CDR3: TGTGCCAGCAGTTACTACTCATTTTCTAGCACAGATACGCAGTATTTT.

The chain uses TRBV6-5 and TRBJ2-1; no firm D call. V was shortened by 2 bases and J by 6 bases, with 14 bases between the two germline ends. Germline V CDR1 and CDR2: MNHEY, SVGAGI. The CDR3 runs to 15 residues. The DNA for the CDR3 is TGTGCCAGCAGTTACCGGTCTCCTCTTGGCAATGAGCAGTTCTTC. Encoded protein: CASSYRSPLGNEQFF.

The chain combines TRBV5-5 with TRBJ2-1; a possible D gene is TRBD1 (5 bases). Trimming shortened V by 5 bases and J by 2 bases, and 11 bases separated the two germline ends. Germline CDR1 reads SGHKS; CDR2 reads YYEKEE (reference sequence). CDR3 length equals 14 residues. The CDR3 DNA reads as TGTGCCAGCAGTGGGGCCATCACCTACAATGAGCAGTTCTTC. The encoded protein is CASSGAITYNEQFF.

The CDR3 coding sequence is TGTGCCAGCAGCTTAGTAGGAGCGGAATACAATGAGCAGTTCTTC. This sequence encodes CASSLVGAEYNEQFF. The chain is built from TRBV7-6 and TRBJ2-1, with D possibly being TRBD2 (5 bases). Trimming took off 1 base at V and 4 bases at J, with 11 bases between the two ends. CDR1 SGHVS and CDR2 FNYEAQ come from the germline V gene. The CDR3 length is 15 residues.

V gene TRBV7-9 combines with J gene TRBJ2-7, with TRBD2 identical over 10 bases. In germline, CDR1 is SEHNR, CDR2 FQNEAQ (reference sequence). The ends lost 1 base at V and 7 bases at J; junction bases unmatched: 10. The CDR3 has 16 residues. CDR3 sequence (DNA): TGTGCCAGCAGCTTAGTTCCTAGCGGGGGCCCGGGAGAGCAGTACTTC. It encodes CASSLVPSGGPGEQYF.